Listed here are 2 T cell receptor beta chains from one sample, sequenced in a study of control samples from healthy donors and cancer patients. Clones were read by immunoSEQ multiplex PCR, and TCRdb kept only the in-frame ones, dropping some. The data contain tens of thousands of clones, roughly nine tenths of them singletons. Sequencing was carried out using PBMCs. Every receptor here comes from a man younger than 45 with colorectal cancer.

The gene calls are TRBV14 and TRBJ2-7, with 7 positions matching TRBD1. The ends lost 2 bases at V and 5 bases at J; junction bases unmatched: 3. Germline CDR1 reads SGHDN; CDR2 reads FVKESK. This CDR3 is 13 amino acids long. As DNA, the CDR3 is TGTGCCAGCAGCCAACATACAGGGGACGAGCAGTACTTC. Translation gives CASSQHTGDEQYF. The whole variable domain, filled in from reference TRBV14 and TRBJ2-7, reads EAGVTQFPSHSVIEKGQTVTLRCDPISGHDNLYWYRRVMGKEIKFLLHFVKESKQDESGMPNNRFLAERTGGTYSTLKVQPAELEDSGVYFCASSQHTGDEQYFGPGTRLTVT.

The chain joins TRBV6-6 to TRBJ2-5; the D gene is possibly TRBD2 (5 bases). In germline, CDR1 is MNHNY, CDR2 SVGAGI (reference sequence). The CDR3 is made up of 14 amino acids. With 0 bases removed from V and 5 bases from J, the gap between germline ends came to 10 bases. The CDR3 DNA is TGTGCCAGCAGTTACTCTATAGAGGGTGAGACCCAGTACTTC. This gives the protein CASSYSIEGETQYF.